This paragraph covers one T cell receptor (beta chain) sequence. Its antigen is currently unknown. This specimen comes from a study of identifying expanded T cells in peripheral blood. Study-level points and caveats: Over approximately two and four weeks, about 15 and 18 clones changed, versus approximately 1.2 between replicates. Clone count variance between roughly 2-week samples rose with total template count.

Germline V CDR1 and CDR2: SGHRS, YFSETQ. This CDR3 has 15 amino acids. The V gene lost 2 bases and the J gene lost 0 bases, with 10 bases spanning the gap. During the collection period, no donor immune events like infections were recorded. Data came from immunoSEQ multiplex PCR; TCRdb stores just in-frame clones and leaves some out. This sample has about 85,000 clones; more than 75% occur once, and the top ten carry over 15%. Sequences were obtained from blood. The chain couples TRBV5-1 to TRBJ2-3; a possible D gene is TRBD1 (5 bases). This TCR came from a person between 18 and 75 years old in good health. The CDR3 sequence is CASSFRQSSTDTQYF. DNA of the CDR3: TGCGCCAGCAGCTTCAGACAGTCTAGCACAGATACGCAGTATTTT.